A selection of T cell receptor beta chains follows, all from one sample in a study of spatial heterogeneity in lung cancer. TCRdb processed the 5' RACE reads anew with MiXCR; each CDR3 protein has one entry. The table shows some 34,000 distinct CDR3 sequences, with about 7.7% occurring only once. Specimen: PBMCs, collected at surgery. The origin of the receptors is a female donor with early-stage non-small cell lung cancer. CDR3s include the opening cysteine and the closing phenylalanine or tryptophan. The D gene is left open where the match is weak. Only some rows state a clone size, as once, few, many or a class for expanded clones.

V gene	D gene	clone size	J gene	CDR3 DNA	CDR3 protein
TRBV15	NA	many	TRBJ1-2	TGTGCCACCAGCAGAGATCTAAGGGCCAGCGGTGGCTACACCTTC	CATSRDLRASGGYTF
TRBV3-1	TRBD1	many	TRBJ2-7	TGTGCCAGCAGCCAAACGGCAGGGGGCCACTACGAGCAGTACTTC	CASSQTAGGHYEQYF
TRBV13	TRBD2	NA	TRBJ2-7	TGTGCCAGCAGCCTATATAGCGGGGGCTCCTACGAGCAGTACTTC	CASSLYSGGSYEQYF
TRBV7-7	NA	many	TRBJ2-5	TGTGCTAGCAGCTCCTCAGATTTTAGATACTACAATGGGGAGACCCAGTACTTC	CASSSSDFRYYNGETQYF
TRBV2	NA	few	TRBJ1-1	TGTGCCAGCCAGGAGCAGTTGAACACTGAAGCTTTCTTT	CASQEQLNTEAFF
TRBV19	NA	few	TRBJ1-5	TGTGCCAGTAGTGACCCCGCGGGGGTTGGAGGGGTTATTGGCAATCAGCCCCAGCATTTT	CASSDPAGVGGVIGNQPQHF
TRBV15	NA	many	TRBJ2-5	TGTGCCACCAGCAGATCGCGGGATTCCGCCCCGGAGACCCAGTACTTC	CATSRSRDSAPETQYF
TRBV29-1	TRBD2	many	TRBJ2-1	TGCAGCGTTGAAGAGGGGAGCGGGAGCTCCTACAATGAGCAGTTCTTC	CSVEEGSGSSYNEQFF
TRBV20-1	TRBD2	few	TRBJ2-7	TGCAGTGCTAGACCGGGACTAGGCACTAACTACGAGCAGTACTTC	CSARPGLGTNYEQYF
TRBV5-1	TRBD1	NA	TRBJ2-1	TGCGCCAGCAGCCCGCAGACAGGGGTCAGCTACAATGAGCAGTTCTTC	CASSPQTGVSYNEQFF
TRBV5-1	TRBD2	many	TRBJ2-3	TGCGCCAGCAGCTTGCTAGCGGGAGTTAGAGATACGCAGTATTTT	CASSLLAGVRDTQYF
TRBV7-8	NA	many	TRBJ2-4	TGTGCCAGCAGCCCACTCCATACCCCCGAGGACATTCAGTACTTC	CASSPLHTPEDIQYF
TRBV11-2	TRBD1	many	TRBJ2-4	TGTGCCAGCAGTGAGGACAGGGCTAGGGACATTCAGTACTTC	CASSEDRARDIQYF
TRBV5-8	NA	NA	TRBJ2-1	TGTGCCAGCGTCCGCCGTTTAAGGGCGCACAATGAGCAGTTCTTC	CASVRRLRAHNEQFF
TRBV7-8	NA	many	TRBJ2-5	TGTGCCAGCAGCCCCTGGAACCGGGAAGAGACCCAGTACTTC	CASSPWNREETQYF
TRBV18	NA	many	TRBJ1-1	TGTGCCAGCTCACCAGCGATGCCACCCACTGAAGCTTTCTTT	CASSPAMPPTEAFF
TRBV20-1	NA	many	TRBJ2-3	TGCAGTGCTGGGGACCCCTGGGCAGATACGCAGTATTTT	CSAGDPWADTQYF
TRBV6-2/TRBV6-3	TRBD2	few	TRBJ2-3	TGTGCCAGCAGTTACGGTCTCTCGGGAGGAGATACGCAGTATTTT	CASSYGLSGGDTQYF
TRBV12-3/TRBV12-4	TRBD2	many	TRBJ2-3	TGTGCCAGCAGCGGACTAGCGGGGGTTTGGACAGATACGCAGTATTTT	CASSGLAGVWTDTQYF
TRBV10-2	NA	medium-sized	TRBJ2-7	TGCGCCAGCAGTGCCGGAGCTAGCTCCTACGAGCAGTACTTC	CASSAGASSYEQYF
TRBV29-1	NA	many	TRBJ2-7	TGCAGCGTCGGAGACTACGAGCAGTACTTC	CSVGDYEQYF
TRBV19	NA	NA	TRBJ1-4	TGTGCCAGTAGTCCCCGACGGTTCCATGAAAAACTGTTTTTT	CASSPRRFHEKLFF
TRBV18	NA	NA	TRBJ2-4	TGTGCCAGCTCACCACAGATCGCCAAAAACATTCAGTACTTC	CASSPQIAKNIQYF